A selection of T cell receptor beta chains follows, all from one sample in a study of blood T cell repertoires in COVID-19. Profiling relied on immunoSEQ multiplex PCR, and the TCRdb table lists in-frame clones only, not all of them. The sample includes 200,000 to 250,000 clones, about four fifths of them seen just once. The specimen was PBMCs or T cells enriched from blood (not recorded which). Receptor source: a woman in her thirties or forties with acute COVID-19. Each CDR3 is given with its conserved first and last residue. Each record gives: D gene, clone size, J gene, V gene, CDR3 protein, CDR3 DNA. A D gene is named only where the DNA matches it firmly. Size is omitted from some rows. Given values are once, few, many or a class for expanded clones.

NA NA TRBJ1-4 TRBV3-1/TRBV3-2 CASGQVGEKLFF TGTGCCAGCGGGCAGGTGGGCGAAAAACTGTTTTTT
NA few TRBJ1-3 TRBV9 CASSVDMANSGNTIYF TGTGCCAGCAGCGTTGACATGGCCAACTCTGGAAACACCATATATTTT
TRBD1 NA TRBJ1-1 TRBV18 CASSPQGAGTEAFF TGTGCCAGCTCACCACAGGGGGCGGGCACTGAAGCTTTCTTT
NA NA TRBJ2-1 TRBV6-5 CASSNYNEQFF TGTGCCAGCAGCAATTACAATGAGCAGTTCTTC
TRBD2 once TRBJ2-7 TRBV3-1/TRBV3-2 CASSQVASGSYEQYF TGTGCCAGCAGCCAAGTGGCTAGCGGGAGCTACGAGCAGTACTTC
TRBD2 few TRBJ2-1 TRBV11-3 CASSSGGLEQFF TGTGCCAGCAGCTCGGGGGGACTGGAGCAGTTCTTC
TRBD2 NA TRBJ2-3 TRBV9 CASSVGLAADTQYF TGTGCCAGCAGCGTAGGTCTAGCGGCAGATACGCAGTATTTT
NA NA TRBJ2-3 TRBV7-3 CASSFQNTDTQYF TGTGCCAGCAGCTTCCAAAACACAGATACGCAGTATTTT
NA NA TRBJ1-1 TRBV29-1 CSVVSWPTEAFF TGCAGCGTTGTATCGTGGCCCACTGAAGCTTTCTTT
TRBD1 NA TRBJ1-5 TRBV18 CASSPDRDQPQHF TGTGCCAGCTCACCGGACAGGGATCAGCCCCAGCATTTT
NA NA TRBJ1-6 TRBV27 CASSYRWDSPLHF TGTGCCAGCAGTTACAGGTGGGATTCACCCCTCCACTTT
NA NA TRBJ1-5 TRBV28 CASSLGQGRQPQHF TGTGCCAGCAGTTTGGGCCAGGGGCGTCAGCCCCAGCATTTT
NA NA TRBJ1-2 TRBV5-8 CASRKFGINYGYTF TGTGCCAGCAGGAAATTCGGGATAAACTATGGCTACACCTTC
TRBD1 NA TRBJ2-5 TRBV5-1 CASSLDRGQETQYF TGCGCCAGCAGCTTGGACAGGGGCCAAGAGACCCAGTACTTC
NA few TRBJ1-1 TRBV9 CASSAPRTGHLDTEAFF TGTGCCAGCAGCGCCCCAAGAACGGGACACTTGGACACTGAAGCTTTCTTT
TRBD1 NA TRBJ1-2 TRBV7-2 CASSPRTGPPGGYTF TGTGCCAGCAGCCCCCGGACAGGCCCGCCTGGGGGCTACACCTTC
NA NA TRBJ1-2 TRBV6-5 CASSPALRFGYGYTF TGTGCCAGCAGCCCAGCCTTGCGATTCGGGTATGGCTACACCTTC
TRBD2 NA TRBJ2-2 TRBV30 CAWHQGGLNTGELFF TGTGCCTGGCATCAGGGAGGGCTAAACACCGGGGAGCTGTTTTTT
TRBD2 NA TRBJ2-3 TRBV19 CASSLAARTDTQYF TGTGCCAGTAGCCTAGCGGCTCGCACAGATACGCAGTATTTT
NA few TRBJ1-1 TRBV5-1 CASSGPGTNTEAFF TGCGCCAGCAGCGGACCCGGGACTAACACTGAAGCTTTCTTT
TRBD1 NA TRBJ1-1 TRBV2 CASSRGRGTEAFF TGTGCCAGCAGCAGGGGGCGGGGCACTGAAGCTTTCTTT
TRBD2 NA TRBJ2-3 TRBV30 CAWGNSLAGGDTQYF TGTGCCTGGGGAAACTCCCTAGCGGGAGGAGATACGCAGTATTTT
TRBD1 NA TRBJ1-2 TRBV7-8 CASSLVVTGVNYGYTF TGTGCCAGCAGCTTAGTCGTGACAGGGGTAAACTATGGCTACACCTTC
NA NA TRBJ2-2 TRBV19 CASSLGVSTGELFF TGTGCCAGTAGTTTGGGAGTGAGCACCGGGGAGCTGTTTTTT
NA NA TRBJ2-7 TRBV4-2 CASRPDSSYEQYF TGTGCCAGCAGACCCGACTCTTCCTACGAGCAGTACTTC
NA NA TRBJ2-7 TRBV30 CAWSMRSFAGYEQYF TGTGCCTGGAGCATGAGGAGTTTCGCCGGCTACGAGCAGTACTTC
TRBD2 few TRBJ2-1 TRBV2 CASSLGLAGEQFF TGTGCCAGCAGTCTAGGACTAGCGGGGGAGCAGTTCTTC
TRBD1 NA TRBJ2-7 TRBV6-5 CASSYGTGGGEQYF TGTGCCAGCAGTTACGGGACAGGGGGCGGCGAGCAGTACTTC
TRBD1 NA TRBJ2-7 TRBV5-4 CASSMDRGYEQYF TGTGCCAGCAGCATGGACAGGGGTTACGAGCAGTACTTC
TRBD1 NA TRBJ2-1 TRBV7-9 CASSRYTGGNEQFF TGTGCCAGCAGCCGGTACACAGGGGGCAATGAGCAGTTCTTC
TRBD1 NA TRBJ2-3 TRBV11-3 CASSLDGTGTDTQYF TGTGCCAGCAGCTTAGATGGGACAGGCACAGATACGCAGTATTTT
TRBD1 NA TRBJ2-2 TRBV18 CASSTSMGQGTAGELFF TGTGCCAGCTCAACCTCTATGGGACAGGGGACGGCCGGGGAGCTGTTTTTT
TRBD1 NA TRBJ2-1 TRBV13 CASSASGQNEQFF TGTGCCAGCAGCGCCTCGGGACAGAATGAGCAGTTCTTC
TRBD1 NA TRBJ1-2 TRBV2 CASSAGQGANYGYTF TGTGCCAGCAGCGCGGGACAGGGAGCTAACTATGGCTACACCTTC
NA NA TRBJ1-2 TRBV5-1 CASSPGGGVYGYTF TGCGCCAGCAGCCCCGGTGGGGGGGTCTATGGCTACACCTTC
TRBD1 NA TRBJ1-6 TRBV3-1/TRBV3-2 CASSRVDRGNSPLHF TGTGCCAGCAGCCGAGTCGACAGGGGTAATTCACCCCTCCACTTT
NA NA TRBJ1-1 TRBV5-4 CASSLGTREGNTEAFF TGTGCCAGCAGCTTGGGGACCCGGGAGGGGAACACTGAAGCTTTCTTT
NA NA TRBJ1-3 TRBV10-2 CASSELRGNTIYF TGCGCCAGCAGTGAGTTGAGGGGAAACACCATATATTTT
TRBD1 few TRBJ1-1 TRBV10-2 CASSDPTGGPEAFF TGCGCCAGCAGTGACCCGACAGGGGGGCCTGAAGCTTTCTTT
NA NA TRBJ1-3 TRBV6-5 CASTDTSSGNTIYF TGTGCCAGCACCGACACCTCCTCTGGAAACACCATATATTTT